This T cell receptor (beta chain) was observed in a study of OX40 agonist ivuxolimab in advanced cancers. The repertoire was sequenced with immunoSEQ multiplex PCR; TCRdb's copy has only in-frame clones and lacks some. This sample has some 70,000 clones; roughly nine tenths occur once, and the top ten carry around 0.28%. V lost 2 bases, J lost 4 bases, and 3 bases lay in between. Per the germline V gene, CDR1 is SGHAT and CDR2 is FQNNGV. The CDR3 runs to 12 residues. This clone was counted between two and nine times. Sequenced material: CD4+ or CD8+ T cells sorted from blood, taken in a trial of the OX40 agonist ivuxolimab. This rearrangement joins TRBV11-2 to TRBJ1-3; no definite D call. The clonotype comes from an adult with an advanced solid tumor such as melanoma, head and neck, liver or kidney cancer. The CDR3 DNA sequence: TGTGCCAGCAGCTTAAACGGAAACACCATATATTTT. Its translation: CASSLNGNTIYF.